Given below is one T cell receptor (beta chain) in context. What it binds is not known. Sequenced by immunoSEQ multiplex PCR; TCRdb stores in-frame clones only, minus some. The sample includes roughly 14,000 clones, roughly 80% of them seen just once. The data derive from a study of somatic mutations in cytotoxic T cells in rheumatoid arthritis. Study at large: Several of the V beta antibody-stained T-cell populations were flow-sorted at nearly 100% purity; V beta1+ cells were among them and were sequenced for TCRB.

The study pulled out CD4+ and CD8+ cells with positive magnetic bead selection and then checked their purity by flow cytometry. General study points: A significant difference in CD8+ T-cell clonality was not found between rheumatoid arthritis patients and age-matched healthy controls.

The length of the CDR3 is 21 residues. Germline trimming cut 2 bases from V and 0 bases from J; bases unmatched to any gene: 17. Germline CDR1 reads MDHEN; CDR2 reads SYDVKM. The receptor comes from an adult with rheumatoid arthritis. Material: CD8+ T cells sorted from blood. The chain joins TRBV28 to TRBJ2-3; 10 nucleotides align to TRBD2. The DNA of the CDR3 is TGTGCCAGCAGTTTACCCTCTCTACAGAGCGGGAGGGCAAGAAGCACAGATACGCAGTATTTT. Residues: CASSLPSLQSGRARSTDTQYF.